This T cell receptor beta chain originates from a study of response to subunit inactivated influenza vaccine. The CDR3 consists of 13 residues. Germline V gives CDR1 MNHEY, CDR2 SMNVEV (reference sequence). V shed 10 bases and J shed 3 bases, with 13 bases lying between them. There are a few counts of this clonotype. Antigen specificity is unknown. Each CDR3 protein gets one entry after TCRdb re-called the RT-PCR reads with MiXCR. The data hold roughly 540,000 distinct CDR3 sequences, with around a quarter observed a single time. Overall study results and limits: Only a handful of new T cells, the authors suggested, are recruited with each seasonal influenza vaccination.

These data also featured in a second study, about T cells expressing NK-cell markers. That paper adds: With UMIs, 5'RACE template switching was used to make TCR beta cDNA.

This receptor was obtained from a man between 50 and 59 years old who received an inactivated influenza vaccine. The rearrangement joins TRBV27 to TRBJ2-1, with D possibly matching TRBD1 (5 bases). Specimen: CD4+ T cells sorted from PBMCs, collected roughly 13 days after vaccination. The CDR3, as DNA: TGTGCCAAAAAGGGGCCCCACTACAATGAGCAGTTCTTC. Its protein is CAKKGPHYNEQFF.